These T cell receptor beta chains were read from a single sample in a study of glioma-infiltrating T cells after dendritic cell vaccination. The assay was immunoSEQ multiplex PCR, and TCRdb's table has in-frame clones only and misses some. The sample carries around 89,000 clones, around 86% recorded once. The specimen was blood, collected before dendritic cell vaccination. These receptors all come from a human donor with glioblastoma. CDR3s include the opening cysteine and the closing phenylalanine or tryptophan. The D gene is left open where the match is weak. Size tells how often a clone was seen (once, few, many) or the class of an expanded clone, and some rows leave it out.

D gene	V gene	J gene	clone size	CDR3 DNA	CDR3 protein
TRBD2	TRBV28	TRBJ2-5	-	TGTGCCAGCAGTTTAACTAGCGGAGGGCAAGAGACCCAGTACTTC	CASSLTSGGQETQYF
-	TRBV7-2	TRBJ2-7	-	TGTGCCAGCAGCCCGCAGGGTCGGGAGCAGTACTTC	CASSPQGREQYF
TRBD1	TRBV29-1	TRBJ2-7	-	TGCAGCGTTAGCTGGACAGGGGGCCGCGAGCAGTACTTC	CSVSWTGGREQYF
-	TRBV30	TRBJ1-4	-	TGTGCCTGGAAAAACCCCTGGGGGGTTGCTGAAAAACTGTTTTTT	CAWKNPWGVAEKLFF
-	TRBV4-1	TRBJ2-7	once	TGCGCCAGCAGCCAAGGTTTGGCTAGCTCCTACGAGCAGTACTTC	CASSQGLASSYEQYF
-	TRBV7-9	TRBJ2-7	-	TGTGCCAGTCACCCGGTTGGGAGTATGACCTACGAGCAGTACTTC	CASHPVGSMTYEQYF
-	TRBV2	TRBJ1-2	-	TGTGCCAGCAGCATACAGGGCGTCTATGGCTACACCTTC	CASSIQGVYGYTF
-	TRBV7-3	TRBJ2-1	-	TGTGCCAGCAGCTTGGCAGGCTCCTACAATGAGCAGTTCTTC	CASSLAGSYNEQFF
-	TRBV7-2	TRBJ1-1	-	TGTGCCAGCCTCCAGGTTTTGAACACTGAAGCTTTCTTT	CASLQVLNTEAFF
TRBD1	TRBV5-1	TRBJ2-7	-	TGCGCCAGCACCGGGGACAGCTACGAGCAGTACTTC	CASTGDSYEQYF
-	TRBV7-9	TRBJ2-7	-	TGTGCCAGCAGCTTAAATCTGATCCCGGGTTACGAGCAGTACTTC	CASSLNLIPGYEQYF
TRBD1	TRBV15	TRBJ2-1	-	TGTGCCACCAGCGGGGACAGGGGGCTAGGAAATGAGCAGTTCTTC	CATSGDRGLGNEQFF
-	TRBV5-1	TRBJ2-5	-	TGCGCCAGCAGCTTGGAGTGGCGGAGGGGAGAGACCCAGTACTTC	CASSLEWRRGETQYF
-	TRBV5-1	TRBJ2-1	-	TGCGCCAGCAGCCAGGAAAATGAGCAGTTCTTC	CASSQENEQFF
-	TRBV6-5	TRBJ1-2	few	TGTGCCAGCAGTCAAGACAGGAATCCATATGGCTACACCTTC	CASSQDRNPYGYTF
-	TRBV2	TRBJ2-1	-	TGTGCCAGCAGAGCGGACAGCTACAATGAGCAGTTCTTC	CASRADSYNEQFF
-	TRBV5-1	TRBJ2-2	-	TGCGCCAGCAGCTCAAGAGCTACCGGGGAGCTGTTTTTT	CASSSRATGELFF
TRBD1	TRBV6-6	TRBJ1-5	-	TGTGCCAGCAGGACAGGGTCGGGAAGCAATCAGCCCCAGCATTTT	CASRTGSGSNQPQHF
-	TRBV10-2	TRBJ1-1	-	TGCGCCAGCAGTGAGGCAAAACAGGGACCTGGGGAAGCTTTCTTT	CASSEAKQGPGEAFF
-	TRBV6-5	TRBJ1-6	once	TGTGCCAGCACCTGGGTTAGGGGTAATTCACCCCTCCACTTT	CASTWVRGNSPLHF
-	TRBV9	TRBJ2-7	-	TGTGCCAGCAGCGTAAACAGCAACTCCTACGAGCAGTACTTC	CASSVNSNSYEQYF
-	TRBV19	TRBJ2-1	-	TGTGCCAGTAGTATGCTGGCCAACACATACAATGAGCAGTTCTTC	CASSMLANTYNEQFF
TRBD2	TRBV5-6	TRBJ2-5	-	TGTGCCAGCAGCTTGGCTAGCGGGGGATCCCAAGAGACCCAGTACTTC	CASSLASGGSQETQYF
-	TRBV5-1	TRBJ2-1	-	TGCGCCAGCAGCTTGGCCGCCAAGGGGGGGTCCTACAATGAGCAGTTCTTC	CASSLAAKGGSYNEQFF
TRBD2	TRBV5-1	TRBJ2-3	-	TGCGCCAGCAACCACGAAGCGGGAGGAACAGATACGCAGTATTTT	CASNHEAGGTDTQYF